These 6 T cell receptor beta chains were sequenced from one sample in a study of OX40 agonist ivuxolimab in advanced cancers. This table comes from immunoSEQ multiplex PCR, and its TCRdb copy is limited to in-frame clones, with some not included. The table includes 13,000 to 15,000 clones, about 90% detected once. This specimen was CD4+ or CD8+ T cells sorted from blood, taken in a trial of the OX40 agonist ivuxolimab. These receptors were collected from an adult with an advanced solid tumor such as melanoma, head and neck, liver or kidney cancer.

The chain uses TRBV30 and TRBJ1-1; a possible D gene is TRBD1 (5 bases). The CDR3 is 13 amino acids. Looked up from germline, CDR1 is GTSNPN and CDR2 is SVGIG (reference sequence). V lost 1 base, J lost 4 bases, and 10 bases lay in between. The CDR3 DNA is TGTGCCTGGAGTGGCGGGGGGTCCACTGAAGCTTTCTTT. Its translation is CAWSGGGSTEAFF.

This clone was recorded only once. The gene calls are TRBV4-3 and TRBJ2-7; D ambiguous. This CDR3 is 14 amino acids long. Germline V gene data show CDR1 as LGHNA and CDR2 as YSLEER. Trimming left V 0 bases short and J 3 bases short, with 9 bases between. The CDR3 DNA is TGCGCCAGCAGCCAAGATGCCAGTTACTACGAGCAGTACTTC. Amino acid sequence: CASSQDASYYEQYF.

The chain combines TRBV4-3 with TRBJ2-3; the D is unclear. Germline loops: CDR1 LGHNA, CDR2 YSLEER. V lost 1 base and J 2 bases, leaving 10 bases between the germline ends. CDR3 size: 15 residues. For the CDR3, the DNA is TGCGCCAGCAGCCAAGTGCTCCGCCCCACAGATACGCAGTATTTT. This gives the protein CASSQVLRPTDTQYF.

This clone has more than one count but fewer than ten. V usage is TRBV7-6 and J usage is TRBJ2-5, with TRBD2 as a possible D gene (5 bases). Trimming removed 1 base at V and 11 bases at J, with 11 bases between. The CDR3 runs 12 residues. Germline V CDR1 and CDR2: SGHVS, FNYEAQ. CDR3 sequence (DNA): TGTGCCAGCAGCTTAGACGGAGCGGCACAGTACTTC. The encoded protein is CASSLDGAAQYF.

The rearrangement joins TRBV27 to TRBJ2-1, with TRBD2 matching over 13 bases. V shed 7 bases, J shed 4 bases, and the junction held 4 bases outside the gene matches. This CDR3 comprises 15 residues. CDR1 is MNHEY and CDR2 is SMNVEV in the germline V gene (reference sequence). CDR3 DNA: TGTGCCAGCAACCCACTAGCGGGAGGGTACAATGAGCAGTTCTTC. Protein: CASNPLAGGYNEQFF.

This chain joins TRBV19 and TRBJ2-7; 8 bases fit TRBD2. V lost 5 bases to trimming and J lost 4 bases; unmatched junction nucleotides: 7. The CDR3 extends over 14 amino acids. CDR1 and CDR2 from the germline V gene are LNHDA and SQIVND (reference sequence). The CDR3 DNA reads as TGTGCCAGTAGTTCTGGACTAGCCTGGTACGAGCAGTACTTC. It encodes CASSSGLAWYEQYF.